A few counts support the clone carrying this TCR beta chain. Its antigen is as yet unknown. This entry is derived from a study of blood T cells in healthy people across ages. Study findings and constraints: Unknown donor CMV status possibly confounded expanded clonotype changes.

Using a J-beta primer mix together with a sample-barcoded 5' primer, a second PCR was run for roughly 6 to 12 cycles. TCRdb re-derived calls from the 5' RACE reads in MiXCR, one entry per CDR3 protein. The table shows some 1.5 million distinct CDR3 sequences, with about 42% occurring only once. Isolation per sample recovered at least 7 million PBMCs. Germline V gene lookup returns CDR1 SGHAT and CDR2 FQNNGV. V lost 0 bases, J lost 2 bases, and 9 bases lay in between. The CDR3 runs to 15 residues. Sequenced: blood. The V call is TRBV11-2, the J call TRBJ2-3, with D uncertain. This TCR came from a woman between 18 and 30 years old in good health. In DNA form, the CDR3 reads TGTGCCAGCAGCTTAGAATGGGCCCCCACAGATACGCAGTATTTT. It is translated as CASSLEWAPTDTQYF.